This T cell receptor beta chain was sequenced during a study of blood T cell repertoires in COVID-19 (TCRdb year 2020). Regarding the study in general: Collaborator samples came from the United States, Italy and Spain and covered acute and convalescent phases of COVID-19. The prospective study material was composed of cDNA or gDNA derived from T cells, B-cell-depleted T cells, or PBMCs. The dataset comprised deeply sampled blood TCRbeta repertoires from subjects exposed to, actively infected with, or recovered from COVID-19. The repertoires were released in a freely available public database intended as a resource for research on the immune response to SARS-CoV-2. The samples were drawn from two sources: the first 160 participants of the ongoing ImmuneRACE study, and 1,200 or so subjects contributed by 6 global collaborators. Sample metadata almost always included a de-identified subject ID, COVID-19 status, age in years and sex. Where available, HLA class I and class II types were taken from metadata supplied by the sample provider and were not determined by assay-based typing. What the authors observed across the whole study: The quantity of clinical and demographic metadata differed by source and by participant and was supplied without curation.

To note about this clone: Its recognized antigen is unknown. Per-base qualities were not stored, and no clone one base away is much larger.

CDR3 length: 14 amino acids, cysteine to phenylalanine. Left in the record is the CDR3 DNA by itself, 42 bases read in frame from the first base. The germline V gene yields SGDLS for CDR1 and YYNGEE for CDR2. V loses 0 bases of germline sequence and J loses 4 bases, and the interval between the two ends is 7 bases. TCRbeta CDR3 regions were amplified from genomic DNA by means of the immunoSEQ Assay, a bias-controlled multiplex PCR. The paper's data handling went like this. The number of nucleated cells in each sample was estimated from the amplification of reference gene primers within the assay. To quantify the absolute abundance of each unique TCRbeta CDR3 rearrangement, sequence reads were collapsed and filtered. Productive Simpson clonality was computed per sample as the square root of Simpson's diversity index over productive rearrangements. TCRdb stores this immuneACCESS table with in-frame sequences only. Part of the clones is absent; in the studies checked, under half of the shortfall reflects unresolved V genes, and no reason is known for the rest. V and J calls and clone size follow that table, whereas D and trimming were derived from the DNA. The sample includes a few hundred thousand clones, with about 80% observed a single time. The top ten clones comprise about a sixth of the sample.

One collaborating source in Seattle enrolled patients during active infection and followed them longitudinally through the course of disease. The collaborating institutions used their own protocols to collect whole blood in K2EDTA tubes. For TCRbeta analysis, collaborators shipped samples in one of three forms: frozen whole blood, isolated PBMCs, or DNA extracted from either of those sample types. The TCR sequence derives from a person aged 70 to 79 with COVID-19, enrolled during active disease. The sequencing sample was made of peripheral blood. This sequence uses TRBV9 and TRBJ2-2, with the D segment identity uncertain. The DNA sequence follows: TGTGCCAGCAGCGTAGTTTCCGGCACCGGGGAGCTGTTTTTT. It specifies CASSVVSGTGELFF.